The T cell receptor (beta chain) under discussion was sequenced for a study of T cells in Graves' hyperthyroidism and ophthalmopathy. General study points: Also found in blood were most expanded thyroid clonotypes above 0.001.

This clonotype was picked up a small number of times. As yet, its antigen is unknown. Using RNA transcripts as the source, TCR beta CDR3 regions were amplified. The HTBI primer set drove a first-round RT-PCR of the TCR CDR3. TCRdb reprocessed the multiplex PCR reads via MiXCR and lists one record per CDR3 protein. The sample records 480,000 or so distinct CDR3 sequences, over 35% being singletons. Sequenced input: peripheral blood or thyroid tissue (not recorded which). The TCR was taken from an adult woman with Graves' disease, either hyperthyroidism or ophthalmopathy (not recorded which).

The CDR3 sequence: CSASGLAGVYEQYF. The CDR3 nucleotides are TGCAGTGCTAGTGGACTAGCGGGAGTATACGAGCAGTACTTC. The V and J genes are TRBV20-1 and TRBJ2-7; 13 bases fit TRBD2. With 3 bases clipped from V and 4 bases from J, the junction kept 3 bases outside the gene matches. The CDR3 runs to 14 residues. The V gene's germline CDR1 is DFQATT and CDR2 SNEGSKA (reference sequence).